These T cell receptor beta chains were read from a single sample in a study of blood T cell repertoires in COVID-19. The table came from immunoSEQ multiplex PCR; TCRdb's copy has only in-frame clones and leaves some out. The table shows about 87,000 clones, with about 85% occurring only once. Sequenced input: peripheral blood. These receptors all stem from a woman aged 80 or over with COVID-19, enrolled during active disease. Each CDR3 is given with its conserved first and last residue. The D gene is left open where the match is weak. Clone size is shown for a subset of rows, as once, few, many or a class of expanded clone.

CDR3 protein,CDR3 DNA,V gene,J gene,D gene,clone size
CASSRGLGNTEAFF,TGTGCCAGCAGCAGGGGGTTGGGGAACACTGAAGCTTTCTTT,TRBV9,TRBJ1-1,-,-
CSASAGEGYGYTF,TGCAGTGCTAGTGCAGGGGAGGGGTATGGCTACACCTTC,TRBV20-1,TRBJ1-2,-,-
CASSIGQGGEKLFF,TGTGCCAGTAGTATCGGACAGGGGGGTGAAAAACTGTTTTTT,TRBV19,TRBJ1-4,TRBD1,-
CATSDRTGIGEKLFF,TGTGCCACCAGTGATCGAACAGGGATCGGAGAAAAACTGTTTTTT,TRBV24-1,TRBJ1-4,-,few
CASSETSGGDLEQFF,TGTGCCAGCAGTGAGACTAGCGGGGGGGATCTTGAGCAGTTCTTC,TRBV6-4,TRBJ2-1,TRBD2,once
CASSLFPSGPVEETQYF,TGCGCCAGCAGCTTGTTTCCTAGCGGACCGGTAGAGGAGACCCAGTACTTC,TRBV5-1,TRBJ2-5,TRBD2,-
CATSRGNRIAPYSYEQYF,TGTGCCACCAGCAGAGGCAATCGGATAGCGCCATACTCCTACGAGCAGTACTTC,TRBV15,TRBJ2-7,-,-
CASSLFGQAGLGEQFF,TGTGCCAGCAGCTTGTTCGGTCAGGCAGGACTGGGTGAGCAGTTCTTC,TRBV5-6,TRBJ2-1,-,-
CAWTPNGRGVNEQFF,TGTGCCTGGACCCCCAATGGGCGGGGGGTGAATGAGCAGTTCTTC,TRBV30,TRBJ2-1,TRBD2,-
CASTMTGAQETQYF,TGTGCCAGCACCATGACAGGAGCCCAAGAGACCCAGTACTTC,TRBV28,TRBJ2-5,-,-
CASSPQGGPFYNSPLHF,TGTGCCAGCAGCCCACAGGGGGGCCCTTTCTATAATTCACCCCTCCACTTT,TRBV5-4,TRBJ1-6,TRBD1,-
CASQAGGAVVYGYTF,TGTGCCAGTCAGGCAGGGGGCGCGGTCGTCTATGGCTACACCTTC,TRBV19,TRBJ1-2,TRBD1,-
CASSPGTGSYGEQYF,TGTGCCAGCTCACCAGGGACAGGGTCGTACGGCGAGCAGTACTTC,TRBV18,TRBJ2-7,TRBD1,-
CASSPHPGLALSREQFF,TGTGCCAGCAGCCCTCATCCGGGACTAGCTTTGTCGCGTGAGCAGTTCTTC,TRBV9,TRBJ2-1,TRBD2,-
CATSRAAKSGNTIYF,TGTGCCACCAGCAGAGCCGCGAAGTCTGGAAACACCATATATTTT,TRBV15,TRBJ1-3,-,-
CATSPDGGLPYEQYF,TGTGCCACCAGCCCAGACGGGGGGCTTCCCTACGAGCAGTACTTC,TRBV15,TRBJ2-7,-,-
CASSQALNYGYTF,TGTGCCAGCAGCCAAGCGTTGAACTATGGCTACACCTTC,TRBV3-1/TRBV3-2,TRBJ1-2,-,-
CASSQGIAGEETQYF,TGTGCCAGCAGCCAAGGGATAGCGGGGGAAGAGACCCAGTACTTC,TRBV3-1/TRBV3-2,TRBJ2-5,TRBD2,-
CASSEGGLAGAGEQYF,TGCGCCAGCAGTGAGGGGGGACTAGCGGGGGCGGGAGAGCAGTACTTC,TRBV10-2,TRBJ2-7,TRBD2,-
CAIRDKTGTGDEKLFF,TGTGCCATCAGGGACAAAACCGGGACAGGGGATGAAAAACTGTTTTTT,TRBV10-3,TRBJ1-4,TRBD1,once
CASSPRKGLRGDTQYF,TGTGCCAGCTCACCGAGAAAGGGGCTGCGGGGGGATACGCAGTATTTT,TRBV18,TRBJ2-3,TRBD2,-
CASSMRRSGQINQPQHF,TGTGCCAGTAGTATGAGGAGATCGGGACAGATAAATCAGCCCCAGCATTTT,TRBV19,TRBJ1-5,TRBD1,-
CASSESSSGSGNIQYF,TGTGCCAGCAGTGAGAGCTCTAGCGGGAGTGGCAACATTCAGTACTTC,TRBV2,TRBJ2-4,TRBD2,-
CASSFQSNEKLFF,TGTGCCAGCAGCTTTCAGTCTAATGAAAAACTGTTTTTT,TRBV7-9,TRBJ1-4,-,few
CASSPTGYQPQHF,TGTGCCAGCAGCCCTACAGGGTATCAGCCCCAGCATTTT,TRBV3-1/TRBV3-2,TRBJ1-5,-,few
CASSFLGGTGELFF,TGTGCCAGCAGCTTCTTGGGGGGCACCGGGGAGCTGTTTTTT,TRBV7-2,TRBJ2-2,-,-
CASSYSRGGEQFF,TGTGCCAGCAGTTACTCGCGGGGGGGGGAGCAGTTCTTC,TRBV6-2/TRBV6-3,TRBJ2-1,TRBD2,-
CASRYSGGPNNEQFF,TGTGCCAGCAGGTACAGCGGGGGACCAAACAATGAGCAGTTCTTC,TRBV27,TRBJ2-1,TRBD2,-
CASSLGGYYGYTF,TGTGCCAGCAGCTTAGGAGGGTACTATGGCTACACCTTC,TRBV7-8,TRBJ1-2,-,-
CATKTGSGELFF,TGTGCCACCAAGACGGGGTCCGGGGAGCTGTTTTTT,TRBV15,TRBJ2-2,-,-
CASSRDSSSYEQYF,TGTGCCTCGAGCCGGGATTCCAGCTCCTACGAGCAGTACTTC,TRBV3-1/TRBV3-2,TRBJ2-7,-,-
CASGGVTGELFF,TGTGCCTCCGGGGGGGTCACCGGGGAGCTGTTTTTT,TRBV2,TRBJ2-2,TRBD2,-
CASGLPGTVTNTQYF,TGTGCCAGCGGTTTACCCGGGACAGTCACAAATACGCAGTATTTT,TRBV2,TRBJ2-3,TRBD1,-
CASSQSTSGTDPGNTIYF,TGTGCCAGCAGCCAGTCCACCTCCGGGACAGATCCTGGAAACACCATATATTTT,TRBV3-1/TRBV3-2,TRBJ1-3,TRBD1,-
CASSFDREGGYTF,TGTGCCAGCAGCTTTGACAGGGAAGGTGGCTACACCTTC,TRBV5-4,TRBJ1-2,TRBD1,-
CASSLDRVTEAFF,TGTGCCAGCAGCCTGGACAGGGTGACTGAAGCTTTCTTT,TRBV5-8,TRBJ1-1,TRBD1,few
CASSPLRVYAPYEQYF,TGCGCCAGCAGCCCGTTGCGGGTATATGCCCCCTACGAGCAGTACTTC,TRBV4-1,TRBJ2-7,-,-
CASSLSWGGVDQPQHF,TGTGCCAGCAGTTTATCCTGGGGAGGAGTGGATCAGCCCCAGCATTTT,TRBV27,TRBJ1-5,-,-
CASSQDSGTFF,TGTGCCAGCAGTCAGGACAGTGGGACTTTCTTT,TRBV6-2/TRBV6-3,TRBJ1-1,-,-
CASSQGGLNEKLFF,TGTGCCAGCAGTCAAGGGGGTCTTAATGAAAAACTGTTTTTT,TRBV28,TRBJ1-4,-,-
CASSTDRVGYTF,TGTGCCAGCAGTACCGACAGGGTCGGCTACACCTTC,TRBV28,TRBJ1-2,TRBD1,-
CAWSRGAGAADTQYF,TGTGCCTGGAGCCGGGGAGCGGGAGCGGCAGATACGCAGTATTTT,TRBV30,TRBJ2-3,TRBD2,-
CSVGTHLENTIYF,TGCAGCGTTGGGACACACCTGGAAAACACCATATATTTT,TRBV29-1,TRBJ1-3,-,-
CASSFIGTVNQPQHF,TGTGCCAGCAGCTTCATTGGGACAGTCAATCAGCCCCAGCATTTT,TRBV7-2,TRBJ1-5,TRBD1,-
CASSQTGMNTEAFF,TGTGCCAGTAGCCAGACAGGGATGAACACTGAAGCTTTCTTT,TRBV19,TRBJ1-1,TRBD1,-
CSADRGNTIYF,TGCAGTGCTGACAGGGGAAACACCATATATTTT,TRBV20-1,TRBJ1-3,-,-
CAIGTGDTDTQYF,TGTGCCATTGGCACAGGGGACACAGATACGCAGTATTTT,TRBV10-3,TRBJ2-3,TRBD1,-
CASSLGPGRNTEAFF,TGTGCCAGTAGTCTCGGGCCGGGGAGGAACACTGAAGCTTTCTTT,TRBV19,TRBJ1-1,-,-
CASSPWGGRKAKNIQYF,TGCGCCAGCAGCCCCTGGGGGGGCAGGAAAGCCAAAAACATTCAGTACTTC,TRBV23-1,TRBJ2-4,-,once
CASSPLQGAYEQYF,TGTGCCAGCTCACCACTGCAGGGGGCTTACGAGCAGTACTTC,TRBV18,TRBJ2-7,TRBD1,once
CAISGLASGAYEQYF,TGTGCCATCAGTGGGTTGGCTAGCGGGGCCTACGAGCAGTACTTC,TRBV10-3,TRBJ2-7,TRBD2,-
CASSSAWGTGVIGELFF,TGTGCCAGCAGCTCAGCCTGGGGGACAGGGGTGATCGGGGAGCTGTTTTTT,TRBV7-9,TRBJ2-2,TRBD1,-
CASSVSGTNSYNEQFF,TGTGCCAGCAGCGTAAGCGGGACGAACTCCTACAATGAGCAGTTCTTC,TRBV9,TRBJ2-1,TRBD2,-
CASSSKAGGTDTQYF,TGTGCCAGCTCATCAAAAGCGGGGGGCACAGATACGCAGTATTTT,TRBV18,TRBJ2-3,TRBD2,-
CASSSYRGQGETQYF,TGTGCCAGCAGCTCGTACAGGGGCCAAGGGGAGACCCAGTACTTC,TRBV11-2,TRBJ2-5,TRBD1,-
CAISTVDRGAEAFF,TGTGCCATCAGTACTGTGGACAGGGGAGCTGAAGCTTTCTTT,TRBV10-3,TRBJ1-1,TRBD1,-